The clone carrying this T cell receptor beta chain was seen at least ten times. Its specificity is unknown. This sample was included in a study of T-cell reconstitution after alpha-beta-depleted transplantation in children. Unique molecular identifiers featured in how the TCRbeta library was prepared. TCRdb processed the PCR reads anew with MiXCR; each CDR3 protein has one entry. The repertoire includes over 150,000 distinct CDR3 sequences, approximately 6% of them detected once, and approximately 4.1% sits in the top ten. The study, taken as a whole, reports: Several hundred rapidly expanded clones from non-depleted graft cells reportedly supplied alpha-beta T cells about two months post-transplant. In some patients, recipient T cells and intrathymic progenitors surviving conditioning explained high day-60 diversity. Fresh T-cell production supplied most of the T-cell counts and diversity seen one year after transplant.

CDR3 size: 16 residues. From germline, CDR1 is SGHRS and CDR2 YFSETQ. The V gene lost 1 base and the J gene lost 0 bases, with 10 bases spanning the gap. The sample consisted of PBMCs, taken before TCRalphabeta/CD19-depleted stem cell transplant. The TCR sequence derives from a girl in the first two years of life with combined immunodeficiency, due to receive a stem cell transplant. This rearrangement joins TRBV5-1 to TRBJ2-2, with a possible D match to TRBD2 (6 bases). The CDR3 bases are TGCGCCAGCAGCTTGTTGGGGGGATCGAACACCGGGGAGCTGTTTTTT. It specifies CASSLLGGSNTGELFF.